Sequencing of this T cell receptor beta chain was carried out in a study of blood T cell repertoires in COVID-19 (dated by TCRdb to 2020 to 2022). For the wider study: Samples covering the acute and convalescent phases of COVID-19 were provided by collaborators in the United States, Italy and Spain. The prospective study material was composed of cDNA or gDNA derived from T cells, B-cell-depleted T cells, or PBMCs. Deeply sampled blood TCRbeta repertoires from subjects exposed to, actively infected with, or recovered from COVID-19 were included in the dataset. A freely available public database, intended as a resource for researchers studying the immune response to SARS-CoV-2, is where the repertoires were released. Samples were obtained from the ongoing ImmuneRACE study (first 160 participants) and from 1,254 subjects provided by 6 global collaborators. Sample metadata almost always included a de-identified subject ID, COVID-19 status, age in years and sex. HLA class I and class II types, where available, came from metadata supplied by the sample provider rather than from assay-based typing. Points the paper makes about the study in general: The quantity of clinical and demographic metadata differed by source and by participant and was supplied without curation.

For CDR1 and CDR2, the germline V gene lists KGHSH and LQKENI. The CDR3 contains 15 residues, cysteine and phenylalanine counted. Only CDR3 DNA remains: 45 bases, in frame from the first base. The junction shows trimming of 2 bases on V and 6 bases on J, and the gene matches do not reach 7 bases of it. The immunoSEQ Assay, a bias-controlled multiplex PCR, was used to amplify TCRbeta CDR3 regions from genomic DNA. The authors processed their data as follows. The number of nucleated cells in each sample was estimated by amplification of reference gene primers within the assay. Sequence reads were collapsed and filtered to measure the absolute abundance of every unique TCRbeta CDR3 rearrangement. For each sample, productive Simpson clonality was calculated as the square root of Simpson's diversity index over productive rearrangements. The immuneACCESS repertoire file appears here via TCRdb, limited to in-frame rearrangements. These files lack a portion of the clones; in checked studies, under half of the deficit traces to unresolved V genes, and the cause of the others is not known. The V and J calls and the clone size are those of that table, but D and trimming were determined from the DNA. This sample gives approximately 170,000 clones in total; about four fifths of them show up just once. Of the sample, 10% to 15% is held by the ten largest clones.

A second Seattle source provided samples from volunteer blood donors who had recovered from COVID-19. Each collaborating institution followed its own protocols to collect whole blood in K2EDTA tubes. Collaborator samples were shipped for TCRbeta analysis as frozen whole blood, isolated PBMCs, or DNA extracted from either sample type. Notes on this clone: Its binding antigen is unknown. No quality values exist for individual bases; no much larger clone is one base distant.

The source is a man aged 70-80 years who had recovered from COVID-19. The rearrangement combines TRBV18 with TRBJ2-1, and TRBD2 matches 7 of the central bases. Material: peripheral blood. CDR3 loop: CASSPETGGLNEQFF. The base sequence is TGTGCCAGCTCACCAGAGACGGGGGGTCTCAATGAGCAGTTCTTC.